A selection of T cell receptor beta chains follows, all from one sample in a study of a mutant IDH1 vaccine in newly diagnosed glioma. These receptors have no known antigen. TCRdb's table, derived via immunoSEQ multiplex PCR, lists solely in-frame clones and lacks some. This table holds over 50,000 clones, 76% found once. The material was PBMCs, obtained from a glioma patient whose treatment included an IDH1 peptide vaccine. The receptors here all came from a woman in her thirties or forties with glioma. Some clones in this sample may be carry-over from other donors' samples. Both conserved end residues are part of each CDR3. D genes are given only for firm matches. Rows give clone size only sometimes, using once, few, many, or a class for an expanded clone.

V	size	J	D	CDR3	DNA
TRBV29-1	-	TRBJ2-7	-	CSVETTGFLYEQYF	TGCAGCGTTGAGACTACCGGGTTCCTCTACGAGCAGTACTTC
TRBV5-1	-	TRBJ2-3	TRBD2	CASSLGLAGARADTQYF	TGCGCCAGCAGCTTGGGCCTAGCGGGGGCTAGGGCAGATACGCAGTATTTT
TRBV9	medium-sized	TRBJ1-1	-	CASSVADIPMNTEAFF	TGTGCCAGCAGCGTAGCTGACATTCCTATGAACACTGAAGCTTTCTTT
TRBV7-9	-	TRBJ2-6	-	CASSLNLGDVLTF	TGTGCCAGCAGCTTAAATCTTGGGGACGTCCTGACTTTC
TRBV5-1	-	TRBJ2-7	TRBD1	CASSSGTGGYEQYF	TGCGCCAGCAGCTCCGGGACAGGGGGCTACGAGCAGTACTTC
TRBV11-3	once	TRBJ1-5	TRBD1	CASRYGQGASNQPQHF	TGTGCCAGCAGATATGGACAGGGGGCTAGCAATCAGCCCCAGCATTTT
TRBV9	-	TRBJ1-1	TRBD1	CASSDSGTVNTEAFF	TGTGCCAGCAGCGACTCCGGGACAGTGAACACTGAAGCTTTCTTT
TRBV5-1	-	TRBJ2-1	TRBD2	CASSSTSGVLGEQFF	TGCGCCAGCAGCTCTACTAGCGGGGTACTGGGTGAGCAGTTCTTC
TRBV7-9	-	TRBJ2-1	-	CASSSASSSYNEQFF	TGTGCCAGCAGTTCCGCGTCCAGCTCCTACAATGAGCAGTTCTTC
TRBV19	-	TRBJ2-6	-	CASGGDLSGANVLTF	TGTGCCAGCGGAGGGGACCTCTCTGGGGCCAACGTCCTGACTTTC
TRBV5-6	-	TRBJ2-7	-	CASSAKPDSSYEQYF	TGTGCCAGCAGCGCCAAGCCCGATAGCTCCTACGAGCAGTACTTC
TRBV5-1	-	TRBJ1-1	-	CASSGVSRETEAFF	TGCGCCAGCAGCGGAGTATCGAGGGAAACTGAAGCTTTCTTT
TRBV5-4	-	TRBJ2-1	-	CASSLGSVREQFF	TGTGCCAGCAGTTTAGGATCTGTTCGTGAGCAGTTCTTC
TRBV5-6	-	TRBJ2-7	TRBD1	CASSSRDRGGWQYF	TGTGCCAGCAGCTCCCGGGACAGGGGGGGTTGGCAGTACTTC
TRBV30	-	TRBJ1-6	-	CAWSVLGSPLHF	TGTGCCTGGAGTGTATTAGGCTCACCCCTCCACTTT
TRBV4-3	-	TRBJ1-1	-	CASSQGSLNTEAFF	TGCGCCAGCAGCCAAGGCAGTTTGAACACTGAAGCTTTCTTT
TRBV7-2	-	TRBJ2-1	-	CASSLALSSYNEQFF	TGTGCCAGCAGCTTAGCTCTTTCCTCCTACAATGAGCAGTTCTTC
TRBV15	-	TRBJ2-3	TRBD2	CATSSGLAGTDTQYF	TGTGCCACCAGCAGCGGACTAGCGGGGACAGATACGCAGTATTTT
TRBV19	-	TRBJ1-1	-	CASSRTGNEAFF	TGTGCCAGTAGCCGAACAGGGAATGAAGCTTTCTTT
TRBV4-2	medium-sized	TRBJ1-4	-	CASSQEAVTGRKEKLFF	TGTGCCAGCAGCCAAGAGGCGGTAACAGGGAGGAAAGAAAAACTGTTTTTT